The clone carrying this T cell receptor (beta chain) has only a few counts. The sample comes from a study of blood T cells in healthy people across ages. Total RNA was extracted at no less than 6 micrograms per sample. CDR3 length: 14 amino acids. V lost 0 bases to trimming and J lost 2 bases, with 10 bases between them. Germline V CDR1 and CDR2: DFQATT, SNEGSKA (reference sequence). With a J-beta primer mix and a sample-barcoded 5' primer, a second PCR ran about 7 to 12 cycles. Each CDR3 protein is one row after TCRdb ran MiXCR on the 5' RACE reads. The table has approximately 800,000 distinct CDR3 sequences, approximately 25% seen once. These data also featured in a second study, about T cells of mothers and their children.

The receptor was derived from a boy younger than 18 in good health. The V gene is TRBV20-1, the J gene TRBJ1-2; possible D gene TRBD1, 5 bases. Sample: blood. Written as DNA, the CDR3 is TGCAGTGCTAGAGAGGCCCAGGGAAACTATGGCTACACCTTC. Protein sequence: CSAREAQGNYGYTF.